The 20 T cell receptor beta chains given below trace back to one sample, sequenced in a study of blood T cell repertoires in COVID-19. Using immunoSEQ multiplex PCR, the repertoire was profiled, and TCRdb retains in-frame clones only, with some absent. The repertoire holds 150,000 or so clones, with around 80% as singletons. Sequencing input: peripheral blood. The receptors come from a man aged 55 to 70 with active or convalescent COVID-19.

This clone was detected only a few times. V and J are TRBV6-5 and TRBJ1-5; D is uncertain. The CDR3 has 13 residues. CDR1 MNHEY and CDR2 SVGAGI come from the germline V gene. Trimming removed 0 bases from V and 4 bases from J, with 4 bases in between. The CDR3, as DNA: TGTGCCAGCAGTTACTCTCTTAATCAGCCCCAGCATTTT. The encoded protein is CASSYSLNQPQHF.

This chain links TRBV5-4 with TRBJ1-3; D unresolved. The CDR3 totals 14 residues. V was trimmed by 7 bases and J by 4 bases, leaving 15 bases between them. Germline values: CDR1 SGHNT, CDR2 YYREEE (reference sequence). In DNA form, the CDR3 reads TGTGCCAGCGGCGTACAGTCCCTCGGAAACACCATATATTTT. Its translation: CASGVQSLGNTIYF.

The V and J genes are TRBV5-1 and TRBJ1-1; D is perhaps TRBD1 (5 bases). Trimming pared 0 bases from V and 0 bases from J, leaving 12 bases between. Per the germline V gene, CDR1 is SGHRS and CDR2 is YFSETQ. There are 16 residues in the CDR3. CDR3 in amino acids: CASSLVRAGMNTEAFF. The CDR3 DNA sequence: TGCGCCAGCAGCTTGGTTCGGGCAGGGATGAACACTGAAGCTTTCTTT.

In this sample, this clone turned up a few times. The CDR3 nucleotides read TGTGCCAGCAGGCGACAGGGGACGGACTATGGCTACACCTTC. Translating it yields CASRRQGTDYGYTF. J is TRBJ1-2 and V is TRBV27; TRBD1 aligns across 8 bases. Unmatched junction bases numbered 6, after V lost 6 bases and J lost 3 bases. The CDR3 loop spans 14 amino acids. Germline CDR1 and CDR2: MNHEY and SMNVEV (reference sequence).

This chain links TRBV29-1 with TRBJ2-5; possible D gene TRBD2, 5 bases. CDR1 is SQVTM and CDR2 is ANQGSEA in the germline V gene. The CDR3 covers 11 residues. V gave up 6 bases and J gave up 5 bases, with 10 bases separating them. The CDR3 nucleotides read TGCAGCGTCCGCGGGTGGGAGACCCAGTACTTC. Encoded protein: CSVRGWETQYF.

The CDR3 is CATSDTVYGEAFF. The CDR3 region has the DNA TGTGCCACCAGTGACACGGTGTATGGTGAAGCTTTCTTT. This chain connects TRBV24-1 to TRBJ1-1, with D uncertain. This CDR3 has 13 amino acids. The V end lost 4 bases, the J end lost 7 bases, and 12 bases lay between the germline ends. Germline assignment: CDR1 KGHDR and CDR2 SFDVKD.

This clone was counted a few times. V and J are TRBV27 and TRBJ2-3; TRBD1 agrees at 7 bases. There are 17 residues in the CDR3. V trimming: 6 bases; J trimming: 5 bases; junction bases outside the gene matches: 17. In germline, CDR1 is MNHEY, CDR2 SMNVEV (reference sequence). CDR3 sequence reads: CASSPLEGAWSLDTQYF. CDR3 coding DNA: TGTGCCAGCAGCCCACTCGAGGGGGCTTGGAGTTTAGATACGCAGTATTTT.

V gene TRBV2 combines with J gene TRBJ2-4; 10 nucleotides align to TRBD1. Germline CDR1 and CDR2: SNHLY and FYNNEI. V was pared by 5 bases and J by 0 bases, with 13 bases of the junction left unmatched. The CDR3 totals 19 residues. In DNA form, the CDR3 reads TGTGCCAGCAGTACCCGGGACAGGGGAGTCTGGCTAGCCAAAAACATTCAGTACTTC. Protein product: CASSTRDRGVWLAKNIQYF.

In DNA form, the CDR3 reads TGTGCCAGCAGCTGGTCGGACAGGGGAGTTGACGAGCAGTACTTC. It codes for CASSWSDRGVDEQYF. The V and J genes are TRBV5-4 and TRBJ2-7, with 9 bases fitting TRBD1. The CDR3 sequence is 15 residues long. Losses at the gene ends were 3 bases for V and 5 bases for J; bases not matched to a gene: 9. Germline CDR1 reads SGHNT; CDR2 reads YYREEE (reference sequence).

The J gene is TRBJ1-4, the V gene TRBV6-5; D is uncertain. There are 14 residues in the CDR3. CDR1 MNHEY and CDR2 SVGAGI come from the germline V gene. Trimming stripped 8 bases from V and 2 bases from J, with 12 bases between. DNA for the CDR3: TGTGCCAGCCAGAGGAGTACGACTAATGAAAAACTGTTTTTT. Amino acids: CASQRSTTNEKLFF.

The rearrangement uses TRBV9 and TRBJ1-1; 7 nucleotides align to TRBD1. Trimming took 3 bases from V and 0 from J; bases not matched to a gene: 5. The CDR3 spans 15 residues. CDR1 is SGDLS and CDR2 is YYNGEE in the germline V gene. The CDR3 reads CASSAPDRVNTEAFF. DNA for the CDR3: TGTGCCAGCAGCGCCCCCGACAGGGTGAACACTGAAGCTTTCTTT.

The J gene is TRBJ1-5, the V gene TRBV27; D might be TRBD1 (6 bases). From germline, CDR1 is MNHEY and CDR2 SMNVEV (reference sequence). Trimming left V 4 bases short and J 1 base short, with 17 bases between. This CDR3 comprises 17 residues. CDR3 nucleotides: TGTGCCAGCAGTTATACCCCCCCAGGGGCCAGCAATCAGCCCCAGCATTTT. It translates to CASSYTPPGASNQPQHF.

The chain couples TRBV28 to TRBJ2-7; 12 nucleotides match TRBD2. The germline V gene encodes CDR1 MDHEN and CDR2 SYDVKM. The CDR3 is made up of 15 amino acids. Trimming at V came to 6 bases and at J to 2 bases, leaving 5 bases not matched to a gene. The CDR3, as DNA: TGTGCCAGCAGCCGCCGGACTAGCGGGACCTACGAGCAGTACTTC. It translates to CASSRRTSGTYEQYF.

The chain combines TRBV25-1 with TRBJ2-1, with 8 nucleotides matching TRBD1. Germline CDR1 reads MGHDK; CDR2 reads SYGVNS. The CDR3 covers 16 residues. V shed 2 bases and J 6 bases; nucleotides not matched to a gene: 9. CDR3 sequence reads: CASSEGRTGLGNEQFF. DNA for the CDR3: TGTGCCAGCAGTGAAGGTAGGACAGGGTTGGGCAATGAGCAGTTCTTC.

The chain uses TRBV5-8 and TRBJ1-5; TRBD1 is a possible D gene (5 bases). Germline loops: CDR1 SGHTS, CDR2 YDEGEE. V shed 3 bases and J shed 0 bases, with 19 bases lying between them. The CDR3 runs to 18 residues. CDR3: CASSSRGGRGYSNQPQHF. The CDR3 DNA reads as TGTGCCAGCAGCTCCCGGGGAGGAAGGGGCTATAGCAATCAGCCCCAGCATTTT.

This chain uses TRBV6-1 with TRBJ1-5, with 8 bases matching TRBD1. Germline CDR1 and CDR2: MNHNS and SASEGT. V shed 3 bases, J shed 6 bases, and the junction held 7 bases outside the gene matches. The CDR3 has 15 amino acids. Here the CDR3 DNA reads TGTGCCAGCAGTGACAGCAGGGGGCAGAGTCAGCCCCAGCATTTT. Amino acids: CASSDSRGQSQPQHF.

This rearrangement joins TRBV18 to TRBJ1-3, with D uncertain. Germline values: CDR1 KGHSH, CDR2 LQKENI. V was cut by 2 bases and J by 0 bases, with 5 bases left in between. The CDR3 length is 14 residues. The CDR3 loop reads CASSPGSSGNTIYF. The CDR3 DNA follows: TGTGCCAGCTCACCAGGGAGCTCTGGAAACACCATATATTTT.

The CDR3 spells CASSLSGGSNYGYTF. The DNA for the CDR3 is TGTGCCAGCAGCTTAAGCGGGGGCAGTAACTATGGCTACACCTTC. The genes are TRBV7-2 and TRBJ1-2; D might be TRBD1 (6 bases). CDR1 is SGHTA and CDR2 is FQGNSA in the germline V gene. The CDR3 is 15 amino acids. The V and J ends lost 2 bases and 1 base respectively, with 11 bases between them.

The chain has TRBV18 and TRBJ1-6; 7 bases are shared with TRBD1. The J segment lost 0 bases and the V segment lost 5 bases, leaving 4 bases of the junction unmatched. CDR3 length equals 16 residues. CDR1 and CDR2 from the germline V gene are KGHSH and LQKENI. CDR3 bases: TGTGCCAGCTCAAAGACAGGGCCCTCCTATAATTCACCCCTCCACTTT. This sequence encodes CASSKTGPSYNSPLHF.

This rearrangement joins TRBV7-9 to TRBJ1-1; TRBD1 matches at 9 bases. The CDR3 runs to 15 residues. V lost 4 bases to trimming and J lost 4 bases; unmatched junction nucleotides: 7. Germline-derived CDR1 and CDR2 are SEHNR and FQNEAQ (reference sequence). Here the CDR3 reads CASSSNRGRRTEAFF. The CDR3 DNA follows: TGTGCCAGCAGCTCGAACAGGGGGCGTCGCACTGAAGCTTTCTTT.